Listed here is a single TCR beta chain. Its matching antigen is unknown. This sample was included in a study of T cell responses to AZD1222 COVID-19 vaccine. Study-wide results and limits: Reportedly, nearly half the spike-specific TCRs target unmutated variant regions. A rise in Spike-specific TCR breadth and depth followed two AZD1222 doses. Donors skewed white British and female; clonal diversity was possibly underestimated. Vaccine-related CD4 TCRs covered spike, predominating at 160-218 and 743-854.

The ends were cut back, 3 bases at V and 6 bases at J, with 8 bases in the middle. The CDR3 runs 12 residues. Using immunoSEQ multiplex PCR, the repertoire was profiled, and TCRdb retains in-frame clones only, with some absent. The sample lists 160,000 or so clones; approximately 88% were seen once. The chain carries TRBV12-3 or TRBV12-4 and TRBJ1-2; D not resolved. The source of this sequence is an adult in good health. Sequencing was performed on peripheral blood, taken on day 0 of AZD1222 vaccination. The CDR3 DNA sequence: TGTGCCAGCAGTTTCCCCGGGGATGGCTACACCTTC. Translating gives CASSFPGDGYTF.